These 14 T cell receptor beta chains share one sample of origin, sequenced in a study of T-cell reconstitution after alpha-beta-depleted transplantation in children. As it was prepared, the TCRbeta library received unique molecular identifiers. TCRdb re-called the PCR reads through MiXCR, storing one row per CDR3 protein. The table includes about 4,900 distinct CDR3 sequences, about 25% detected once. Source: PBMCs, mostly from graft donor cells, taken 60 days after TCRalphabeta/CD19-depleted stem cell transplant. These receptors all stem from a boy under two years old who had a stem cell transplant for SCID, so the T cells may come from the graft donor.

This clonotype counts as large. The CDR3 DNA reads as TGTGCCAGCAGCCCGAGACTAGCGGGCCCCAGGGATACGCAGTATTTT. It is translated as CASSPRLAGPRDTQYF. The chain recombines TRBV7-9 with TRBJ2-3; 10 nucleotides match TRBD2. In germline, CDR1 is SEHNR, CDR2 FQNEAQ (reference sequence). Trimming cost V 5 bases and J 6 bases; bases outside gene matches: 11. CDR3 size: 16 residues.

As concerns this clonotype: This CDR3 fails to terminate in the conserved phenylalanine or tryptophan, so it likely reflects a read error. The DNA is omitted, as the CDR3 cannot be located on it reliably, and the CDR3 follows TCRdb's listing. The chain recombines TRBV6-5 with TRBJ1-2. CDR1 and CDR2 from the germline V gene are MNHEY and SVGAGI. The CDR3 has 14 amino acids, counting both end residues. Here the CDR3 reads CASSYLKPPLIWTI.

This clonotype appeared many times. This chain uses TRBV7-9 with TRBJ2-5; 7 bases match TRBD1. There are 15 residues in the CDR3. Germline CDR1 SEHNR, CDR2 FQNEAQ (reference sequence). Trimming took 1 base from V and 0 from J; bases not matched to a gene: 2. The CDR3 protein is CASSLGDRDQETQYF. In nucleotides, the CDR3 is TGTGCCAGCAGCTTAGGTGACAGGGACCAAGAGACCCAGTACTTC.

This clonotype is labeled medium-sized. The rearrangement uses TRBV5-1 and TRBJ2-7, with TRBD2 matching 7 bases. This CDR3 is built from 15 residues. Trimming at V came to 4 bases and at J to 6 bases, leaving 13 bases not matched to a gene. The germline V gene has CDR1 SGHRS and CDR2 YFSETQ. The CDR3 DNA follows: TGCGCCAGCAGCCCGCGGGGGAGCGAACAGTCCGAGCAGTACTTC. It specifies CASSPRGSEQSEQYF.

V usage is TRBV29-1 and J usage is TRBJ2-7; 7 bases agree with TRBD2. Unmatched junction bases numbered 2, after V lost 0 bases and J lost 0 bases. Germline CDR1 is SQVTM and CDR2 is ANQGSEA. This CDR3 spans 14 amino acids. The CDR3 bases are TGCAGCGTTGAAGATTCGGGGGGCTCCTACGAGCAGTACTTC. It is translated as CSVEDSGGSYEQYF.

This clonotype is medium-sized in the sample. The gene calls are TRBV29-1 and TRBJ1-2, with 9 bases aligning to TRBD1. The CDR3 consists of 15 residues. In germline, CDR1 is SQVTM, CDR2 ANQGSEA. The trim removed 6 bases at V and 2 bases at J, leaving 10 bases unmatched. The DNA for the CDR3 is TGCAGCGTCGAGGGGGGACAGGGATCAAACTATGGCTACACCTTC. This encodes CSVEGGQGSNYGYTF.

This clonotype has ten or more counts. V usage is TRBV10-3 and J usage is TRBJ2-7; 7 nucleotides match TRBD1. V gave up 8 bases and J gave up 7 bases; unmatched junction bases: 5. CDR1 ENHRY and CDR2 SYGVKD come from the germline V gene. CDR3 length equals 11 residues. CDR3 in amino acids: CAIQKGAEQYF. In nucleotides, the CDR3 is TGTGCCATCCAGAAGGGGGCAGAGCAGTACTTC.

The gene calls are TRBV3-1 and TRBJ2-3; TRBD2 matches 7 bases. This CDR3 is 17 amino acids long. V shed 11 bases, J shed 4 bases, and the junction held 21 bases outside the gene matches. Germline CDR1 reads LGHDT; CDR2 reads YNNKEL (reference sequence). The CDR3: CASCQGELAEIPDTQYF. The DNA of the CDR3 is TGTGCCTCCTGTCAAGGCGAGCTAGCGGAGATTCCAGATACGCAGTATTTT.

About this clonotype: The missing conserved phenylalanine or tryptophan at the end of this CDR3 makes a read error likely. This chain joins TRBV7-9 and TRBJ1-3, with D perhaps matching TRBD1 (5 bases). The germline gives CDR1 SEHNR, CDR2 FQNEAQ (reference sequence). The CDR3 covers 14 residues. In DNA, the CDR3 is TGTGCAAGCAGCTCAGGGACGTATGGAAACACCATATATTCT. It specifies CASSSGTYGNTIYS.

This clonotype appeared many times. V and J are TRBV12-3 or TRBV12-4 and TRBJ1-2, with a possible D match to TRBD1 (5 bases). The V gene lost 1 base and the J gene lost 8 bases, with 11 bases spanning the gap. This CDR3 spans 13 amino acids. DNA for the CDR3: TGTGCCAGCAGTTTAGGGGGCAGGCAGGGCTACACCTTC. It encodes CASSLGGRQGYTF.

Ten or more counts support this clonotype. The gene calls are TRBV5-6 and TRBJ1-6; 12 bases are shared with TRBD1. The CDR3 has 16 amino acids. Per the germline V gene, CDR1 is SGHDT and CDR2 is YYEEEE. Trimming cost V 0 bases and J 9 bases; bases outside gene matches: 4. DNA of the CDR3: TGTGCCAGCAGCTTGGCTGGGACAGGGGGCTTTTCACCCCTCCACTTT. It encodes CASSLAGTGGFSPLHF.

This clonotype is deemed medium-sized. This chain connects TRBV2 to TRBJ1-5; the D gene is possibly TRBD1 (5 bases). This CDR3 has 16 residues. Germline V gene data show CDR1 as SNHLY and CDR2 as FYNNEI. Deletions cut 4 bases from V and 9 bases from J, with 22 bases between. The CDR3 region has the DNA TGTGCCAGCAGTGGCGGGGGAGGACAATCCGAGGGGCCCCAGCATTTT. This encodes CASSGGGGQSEGPQHF.

Within the sample, this clonotype is medium-sized. The rearrangement joins TRBV5-5 to TRBJ2-1, with 9 nucleotides matching TRBD1. V lost 4 bases, J lost 1 base, and 3 bases stayed unmatched. This CDR3 has 15 amino acids. Germline CDR1 reads SGHKS; CDR2 reads YYEKEE (reference sequence). The CDR3 sequence: CASSPTGGSYNEQFF. The CDR3 DNA sequence: TGTGCCAGCAGCCCGACAGGGGGATCCTACAATGAGCAGTTCTTC.

About this clonotype itself: The junction shows a germline mismatch at one end, possibly a read error. The chain is built from TRBV4-2 and TRBJ1-2; no clear D. Per the germline V gene, CDR1 is LGHNA and CDR2 is YNFKEQ. The CDR3 sequence is 13 residues long. This CDR3 is CAISPGLPYGYTF. In DNA, the CDR3 is TGTGCCATCAGCCCCGGACTCCCCTATGGCTACACCTTC.